This T cell receptor (beta chain) appears in the sequencing data of a study of CD8+CD57+ T cells in acquired aplastic anemia. Genomic DNA acted as the template from which TCR beta VDJ combination and CDR3 sequence profiling were carried out. TCRdb used MiXCR to reprocess the reads, holding one entry per CDR3 protein. In the table there are some 200,000 distinct CDR3 sequences, 65% of which are singletons. The CDR3 length is 14 residues. Trimming pared 6 bases from V and 2 bases from J, leaving 14 bases between. From germline, CDR1 is MNHNY and CDR2 SVGAGI (reference sequence). Overall study findings and caveats: It was found that nearly 30 CD8+ CDR3 sequences were shared between patients and controls. CD8+ Simpson's diversity did not differ significantly between patients and controls.

Sequenced patients had shown CD8+CD57+ cell expansion by flow cytometry. Patients were untreated when blood was sampled. This clonotype showed up just a few times. The antigen remains undetermined. The TCR comes from a human donor with aplastic anemia. V and J are TRBV6-6 and TRBJ2-7; unclear D gene. The specimen sequenced was sorted CD4+, CD8+, or CD8+CD57+ T cells (not recorded which) from PBMCs. CDR3: CASSVTTFPYEQYF. The CDR3 bases are TGTGCCAGCAGCGTAACAACGTTCCCCTACGAGCAGTACTTC.